The rows below give T cell receptor beta chains drawn from one sample of a study of cytomegalovirus exposure and HLA in healthy donors. The method was immunoSEQ multiplex PCR; TCRdb's version includes in-frame clones alone and lacks a portion of them. The sample contains 220,000 or so clones, roughly three quarters of which appear only once. Sequencing was done on a sample of PBMCs. Receptors originate from a man aged 45-60 years in good health and CMV-seronegative. Both conserved end residues are part of each CDR3. Fields, in order: V gene, clone size, D gene, J gene, CDR3 protein, CDR3 DNA. A D gene is named only where the DNA matches it firmly. Clone size is stated in some rows and not others, as once, few, many or a class when expanded.

>TRBV5-1|NA|TRBD1|TRBJ1-4
CASSSQTGHNEKLFF
TGCGCCAGCAGCTCCCAGACAGGGCACAATGAAAAACTGTTTTTT
>TRBV28|NA|NA|TRBJ1-2
CASSLGLTPNGYTF
TGTGCCAGCAGTTTAGGCCTCACACCCAATGGCTACACCTTC
>TRBV7-8|few|NA|TRBJ2-2
CASSLRPLPTGELFF
TGTGCCAGCAGCTTGAGGCCCTTGCCCACCGGGGAGCTGTTTTTT
>TRBV9|NA|TRBD1|TRBJ2-6
CASSHTRDRGASGANVLTF
TGTGCCAGCAGCCACACACGGGACAGAGGGGCCTCTGGGGCCAACGTCCTGACTTTC
>TRBV11-2|once|TRBD2|TRBJ2-1
CASSSGRIAGGTYNEQFF
TGTGCCAGCAGCTCGGGGAGGATAGCGGGAGGAACATACAATGAGCAGTTCTTC
>TRBV18|NA|TRBD2|TRBJ2-2
CASSPRGLAVTGELFF
TGTGCCAGCTCACCACGGGGACTAGCGGTCACCGGGGAGCTGTTTTTT
>TRBV5-1|NA|TRBD1|TRBJ1-1
CASSFRGTGNTEAFF
TGCGCCAGCAGCTTCAGGGGGACAGGGAACACTGAAGCTTTCTTT
>TRBV7-3|NA|TRBD1|TRBJ2-1
CASSLGTTGEQFF
TGTGCCAGCAGCTTAGGGACGACAGGGGAGCAGTTCTTC
>TRBV5-1|NA|NA|TRBJ2-2
CASSLGGPDGELFF
TGCGCCAGCAGCTTGGGGGGCCCTGACGGGGAGCTGTTTTTT
>TRBV7-3|NA|TRBD2|TRBJ2-3
CASSRTSGRGTDTQYF
TGTGCCAGCAGCCGGACTAGCGGGAGAGGTACAGATACGCAGTATTTT
>TRBV7-8|NA|NA|TRBJ1-5
CASSLAGGGKPQHF
TGTGCCAGCAGCTTAGCGGGCGGAGGTAAGCCCCAGCATTTT
>TRBV7-7|NA|TRBD2|TRBJ2-2
CASSSLAGPGELFF
TGTGCCAGCAGCTCTTTAGCGGGACCTGGGGAGCTGTTTTTT
>TRBV2|NA|NA|TRBJ2-7
CASSEFSPEQYF
TGTGCCAGCAGTGAATTTAGTCCCGAGCAGTACTTC
>TRBV7-8|NA|TRBD1|TRBJ2-5
CASSLDGTGEETQYF
TGTGCCAGCAGCTTAGACGGGACAGGGGAAGAGACCCAGTACTTC
>TRBV5-1|NA|TRBD2|TRBJ2-1
CASSPTGLAGTYNEQFF
TGCGCCAGCAGCCCTACGGGACTAGCGGGAACTTACAATGAGCAGTTCTTC
>TRBV18|NA|NA|TRBJ1-4
CASSPQQGRTNEKLFF
TGTGCCAGCTCACCTCAACAGGGACGAACTAATGAAAAACTGTTTTTT
>TRBV29-1|NA|NA|TRBJ2-5
CSVVAGRETQYF
TGCAGCGTTGTGGCAGGGCGAGAGACCCAGTACTTC
>TRBV10-3|NA|NA|TRBJ2-3
CAISESGLFIDTQYF
TGTGCCATCAGTGAGTCGGGGCTGTTCATAGATACGCAGTATTTT
>TRBV27|NA|NA|TRBJ1-4
CASSLFQATNEKLFF
TGTGCCAGCAGTTTATTCCAGGCAACTAATGAAAAACTGTTTTTT
>TRBV28|NA|NA|TRBJ2-3
CASSFRSYGDTQYF
TGTGCCAGCAGTTTTCGGTCATACGGAGATACGCAGTATTTT
>TRBV4-2|NA|TRBD1|TRBJ2-7
CASSQRTGTGKYEQYF
TGTGCCAGCAGCCAACGTACCGGGACAGGGAAGTACGAGCAGTACTTC
>TRBV7-9|NA|TRBD1|TRBJ2-2
CASSSFTGGTGELFF
TGTGCCAGCAGCTCCTTTACAGGGGGAACCGGGGAGCTGTTTTTT
>TRBV7-9|NA|TRBD1|TRBJ2-7
CASSGDRPPYEQYF
TGTGCCAGCAGTGGGGACAGGCCCCCCTACGAGCAGTACTTC
>TRBV28|NA|NA|TRBJ1-4
CASGGPTNEKLFF
TGTGCCAGCGGAGGGCCAACTAATGAAAAACTGTTTTTT
>TRBV27|NA|NA|TRBJ1-1
CASSLTGRANTEAFF
TGTGCCAGCAGTCTGACAGGTAGGGCGAACACTGAAGCTTTCTTT
>TRBV9|NA|TRBD2|TRBJ2-3
CASSVGGGSADTQYF
TGTGCCAGCAGCGTAGGAGGCGGGAGTGCAGATACGCAGTATTTT
>TRBV4-1|NA|TRBD2|TRBJ2-5
CASSQGAGEETQYF
TGCGCCAGCAGCCAAGGAGCGGGAGAAGAGACCCAGTACTTC
>TRBV5-1|NA|TRBD1|TRBJ2-7
CASSLAGTGAYEQYF
TGCGCCAGCAGCTTGGCCGGGACAGGGGCCTACGAGCAGTACTTC
>TRBV6-6|NA|NA|TRBJ2-1
CASRPSAGGNEQFF
TGTGCCAGCAGGCCGTCGGCGGGCGGCAATGAGCAGTTCTTC
>TRBV19|NA|TRBD1|TRBJ2-3
CASGTGNTDTQYF
TGTGCCAGTGGGACAGGAAACACAGATACGCAGTATTTT
>TRBV11-2|NA|NA|TRBJ2-7
CASSPRLQGLSYEQYF
TGTGCCAGCAGCCCCCGCCTGCAGGGTCTCTCCTACGAGCAGTACTTC
>TRBV11-2|NA|NA|TRBJ2-4
CASSLGGSERDLTKNIQYF
TGTGCCAGCAGCTTAGGTGGCAGTGAGAGAGACTTAACCAAAAACATTCAGTACTTC
>TRBV28|NA|NA|TRBJ2-7
CASSLTAGFPYEQYF
TGTGCCAGCAGTTTAACCGCGGGGTTTCCCTACGAGCAGTACTTC
>TRBV6-5|NA|TRBD1|TRBJ2-3
CASRPGQGTDTQYF
TGTGCCAGCAGACCGGGACAGGGAACCGATACGCAGTATTTT
>TRBV19|few|TRBD2|TRBJ2-1
CASSDSVSGRQGSYNEQFF
TGTGCCAGTAGCGACTCAGTTAGCGGGAGGCAGGGCTCCTACAATGAGCAGTTCTTC
>TRBV10-1|NA|NA|TRBJ2-7
CASSDGGRLGGYEQYF
TGCGCCAGCAGTGATGGGGGCAGACTGGGTGGCTACGAGCAGTACTTC
>TRBV4-1|NA|TRBD2|TRBJ2-3
CASSLRTSADTDTQYF
TGCGCCAGCAGCCTACGGACTAGCGCGGACACAGATACGCAGTATTTT
>TRBV5-4|NA|TRBD2|TRBJ2-7
CASSLEGSGRAVQYF
TGTGCCAGCAGCTTGGAAGGTAGCGGGAGGGCTGTGCAGTACTTC
>TRBV7-2|NA|TRBD2|TRBJ2-7
CASSLQAGGPYEQYF
TGTGCCAGCAGCTTGCAAGCGGGAGGGCCCTACGAGCAGTACTTC
>TRBV6-1|NA|NA|TRBJ1-1
CASSPLTVTNTEAFF
TGTGCCAGCAGTCCCCTGACAGTGACGAACACTGAAGCTTTCTTT
>TRBV5-5|NA|TRBD1|TRBJ2-2
CASSSRTGDTGELFF
TGTGCCAGCAGCTCCCGGACAGGAGACACCGGGGAGCTGTTTTTT
>TRBV5-1|NA|NA|TRBJ2-3
CASSSGSTDTQYF
TGCGCCAGCAGCTCAGGGAGCACAGATACGCAGTATTTT